This T cell receptor beta chain derives from a study of blood T cell repertoires in COVID-19. Looking at the study overall: Sites in the United States, Italy and Spain provided acute and convalescent COVID-19 samples. PBMCs, B-cell-depleted T cells, or T cells provided the cDNA or gDNA that made up the material.

This CDR3 contains 15 residues. Germline V gene data show CDR1 as KGHSH and CDR2 as LQKENI. V lost 3 bases and J lost 10; bases outside the gene matches: 7. This clone was picked up a small number of times. Original data processing: The assay estimated nucleated cells by amplifying reference gene primers. Method: immunoSEQ multiplex PCR; TCRdb's copy keeps in-frame clones and lacks some. The V and J calls and clone size were taken over from that table, and D and trimming were inferred from the DNA. The table records roughly 150,000 clones, more than 70% of them present only once. This receptor was obtained from a woman in her 70s who had recovered from COVID-19. This rearrangement joins TRBV18 to TRBJ1-6; TRBD1 matches 9 bases. Specimen: peripheral blood. The CDR3 spells CASSPNRQGGSPLHF. DNA of the CDR3: TGTGCCAGCTCACCTAATCGACAGGGGGGCTCACCCCTCCACTTT.